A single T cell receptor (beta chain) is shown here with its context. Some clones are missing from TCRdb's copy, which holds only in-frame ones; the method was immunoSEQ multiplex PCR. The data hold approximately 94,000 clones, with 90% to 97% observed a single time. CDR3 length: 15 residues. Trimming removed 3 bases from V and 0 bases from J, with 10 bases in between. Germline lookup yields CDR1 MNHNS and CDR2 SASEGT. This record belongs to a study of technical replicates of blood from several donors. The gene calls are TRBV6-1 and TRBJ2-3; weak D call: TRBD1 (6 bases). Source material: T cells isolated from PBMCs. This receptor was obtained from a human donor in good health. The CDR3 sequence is CASSDTGRSTDTQYF. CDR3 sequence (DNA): TGTGCCAGCAGTGATACAGGGAGAAGCACAGATACGCAGTATTTT.